These T cell receptor beta chains were read from a single sample in a study of beta chain features in type 1 diabetes. Some clones are missing from TCRdb's copy, which holds only in-frame ones; the method was immunoSEQ multiplex PCR. The sample yields 900,000 or so clones, roughly 15% seen once. The material sequenced was naive CD4+ T cells from blood. The receptors were sampled from a woman aged 18-29 years in good health. Each CDR3 is given with its conserved first and last residue. Each record gives: clone size, J gene, V gene, D gene, CDR3 DNA, CDR3 protein. D genes are given only for firm matches. The size of a clone is reported for some rows only, either as once, few or many, or as a class for expanded clones.

few | TRBJ1-1 | TRBV10-3 | . | TGTGCCATCTCTGATCGAGAAAACACTGAAGCTTTCTTT | CAISDRENTEAFF
few | TRBJ2-6 | TRBV15 | . | TGTGCCACCAGCAGAGATCAGACTGGGGCCAACGTCCTGACTTTC | CATSRDQTGANVLTF
. | TRBJ1-1 | TRBV6-6 | . | TGTGCCAGCAGTTACTCGAGGTTTCGTTCCTCCACTGAAGCTTTCTTT | CASSYSRFRSSTEAFF
. | TRBJ1-5 | TRBV28 | . | TGTGCCAGCAGTTTAGTAAATCAGCCCCAGCATTTT | CASSLVNQPQHF
. | TRBJ2-6 | TRBV7-9 | TRBD2 | TGTGCCAGCAGGGGGAGAGGACTAGCGGGAAGAGCTGGGGCCAACGTCCTGACTTTC | CASRGRGLAGRAGANVLTF
. | TRBJ1-5 | TRBV2 | . | TGTGCCAGCAGCCCCAACACCGCCACTTATAGCAATCAGCCCCAGCATTTT | CASSPNTATYSNQPQHF
. | TRBJ1-4 | TRBV10-3 | . | TGTGCCATCAGTGAGTCGGATGGGTACGAAAAACTGTTTTTT | CAISESDGYEKLFF
few | TRBJ2-7 | TRBV6-5 | . | TGTGCCAGCAGTTACGGAACTGAGAGCTCCTACGAGCAGTACTTC | CASSYGTESSYEQYF
. | TRBJ2-7 | TRBV7-2 | TRBD1 | TGTGCCAGCAGCTTGTCCGGGACAGATCTCTACGAGCAGTACTTC | CASSLSGTDLYEQYF
few | TRBJ2-3 | TRBV14 | . | TGTGCCAGCAGCCAATGGGCAGGGAGCACAGATACGCAGTATTTT | CASSQWAGSTDTQYF
. | TRBJ2-2 | TRBV6-1 | . | TGTGCCAGCAGCCCGCGCACCGGGGAGCTGTTTTTT | CASSPRTGELFF
. | TRBJ2-1 | TRBV5-4 | TRBD1 | TGTGCCAGCACCGGGACAGGGGCCTACAATGAGCAGTTCTTC | CASTGTGAYNEQFF
. | TRBJ1-2 | TRBV13 | . | TGTGCCAGCAGCTTAGGTGAAAACAAGAATCTCTATGGCTACACCTTC | CASSLGENKNLYGYTF
. | TRBJ2-4 | TRBV15 | . | TGTGCCACCAGTAGCAAAAACATTCAGTACTTC | CATSSKNIQYF
few | TRBJ1-2 | TRBV5-1 | . | TGCGCCAGCAGCGCCGACTTGGGGTATGGCTACACCTTC | CASSADLGYGYTF
. | TRBJ1-6 | TRBV25-1 | . | TGTGCCAGCAAAGCACAGAGTAATTCACCCCTCCACTTT | CASKAQSNSPLHF
. | TRBJ2-2 | TRBV4-2 | . | TGTGCCAGCAGCCAGATGGGACTTTCCACCCCGGTTCGGGCCGGGGAGCTGTTTTTT | CASSQMGLSTPVRAGELFF
once | TRBJ2-7 | TRBV6-5 | TRBD1 | TGTGCCAGCAGCGGTAGACAGGGTGGATACGAGCAGTACTTC | CASSGRQGGYEQYF
. | TRBJ2-7 | TRBV7-6 | TRBD1 | TGTGCCAGCAGCCGGGACAGCTACTACGAGCAGTACTTC | CASSRDSYYEQYF
few | TRBJ1-3 | TRBV6-5 | . | TGTGCCAGCAGTTACTCGACACTTCCTGGAAACACCATATATTTT | CASSYSTLPGNTIYF
few | TRBJ2-5 | TRBV2 | TRBD2 | TGTGCCACCGTGCCACTAGCGGGAGTTCAAGAGACCCAGTACTTC | CATVPLAGVQETQYF
few | TRBJ1-2 | TRBV28 | . | TGTGCCAGCACCCCTCCGGGGAGCTATGGCTACACCTTC | CASTPPGSYGYTF
few | TRBJ2-1 | TRBV21-1 | . | TGTGCCAGCAGCTTGGGACAGTCCTCTGGAATTAAGCAGTTCTTC | CASSLGQSSGIKQFF
. | TRBJ2-2 | TRBV6-5 | TRBD2 | TGTGCCAGCAGGTCCGGGACTATGAACACCGGGGAGCTGTTTTTT | CASRSGTMNTGELFF
. | TRBJ2-1 | TRBV7-2 | . | TGTGCCAGCAGCCCAGGCTCTTCCTACAATGAGCAGTTCTTC | CASSPGSSYNEQFF
few | TRBJ2-7 | TRBV19 | . | TGTGCCAGTAGTTCAGGGGCGTACTCCTACGAGCAGTACTTC | CASSSGAYSYEQYF
few | TRBJ2-4 | TRBV4-3 | TRBD2 | TGCGCCAGCAGCCAAGGGGCGGGGGTAAACATTCAGTACTTC | CASSQGAGVNIQYF
. | TRBJ2-3 | TRBV18 | . | TGTGCCAGCTCACCTGCCTTAACTAGCTTGCGCACAGATACGCAGTATTTT | CASSPALTSLRTDTQYF
. | TRBJ1-2 | TRBV19 | TRBD1 | TGTGCCAGTAGTGGGACAGGGGGCCGTGGCTACACCTTC | CASSGTGGRGYTF
few | TRBJ2-7 | TRBV7-9 | . | TGTGCCAGCAGCCCTACGAGCTACGAGCAGTACTTC | CASSPTSYEQYF
. | TRBJ1-1 | TRBV6-5 | . | TGTGCCAGCAGCCCATCCCGGGGGCGCACTGAAGCTTTCTTT | CASSPSRGRTEAFF
. | TRBJ2-1 | TRBV4-2 | TRBD2 | TGTGCCAGCAGCCACACTAGCGGATCCTACAATGAGCAGTTCTTC | CASSHTSGSYNEQFF
few | TRBJ1-3 | TRBV7-9 | . | TGTGCCAGCAGCCCACCCACCGTCAGCTCTGGAAACACCATATATTTT | CASSPPTVSSGNTIYF
. | TRBJ2-7 | TRBV5-1 | TRBD1 | TGCGCCAGCAGCTTGGCAGGACAGGTCACCTACGAGCAGTACTTC | CASSLAGQVTYEQYF
. | TRBJ2-3 | TRBV7-9 | TRBD2 | TGTGCCAGCAGCGACACTAGCGGGAGTGTCACAGATACGCAGTATTTT | CASSDTSGSVTDTQYF
. | TRBJ1-5 | TRBV15 | . | TGTGCCACCAGCTTCCCGAGGAAGGGAGGCAATCAGCCCCAGCATTTT | CATSFPRKGGNQPQHF
few | TRBJ2-1 | TRBV18 | . | TGTGCCAGCTCAGCGTATGACAATGAGCAGTTCTTC | CASSAYDNEQFF
. | TRBJ2-1 | TRBV6-6 | . | TGTGCCAGCAGCCCCACTAGGATAGGATACAATGAGCAGTTCTTC | CASSPTRIGYNEQFF
few | TRBJ2-3 | TRBV6-5 | . | TGTGCCAGCTGGGGAGATACGCAGTATTTT | CASWGDTQYF
. | TRBJ1-2 | TRBV6-5 | . | TGTGCCAGCAGTCACGGACATGGCTATGGCTACACCTTC | CASSHGHGYGYTF
few | TRBJ2-7 | TRBV7-6 | . | TGTGCCAGCAGCTTAGCTCAGGGGCTGAGCTACGAGCAGTACTTC | CASSLAQGLSYEQYF
. | TRBJ2-5 | TRBV6-5 | TRBD2 | TGTGCCAGCAGTTATGGACTAGCTGGGACCCAGTACTTC | CASSYGLAGTQYF
few | TRBJ2-1 | TRBV7-3 | . | TGTGCCAGCAGCTTTCAGGGGTACAATGAGCAGTTCTTC | CASSFQGYNEQFF
few | TRBJ2-7 | TRBV10-2 | TRBD2 | TGCGCCAGCAGTGGAGGGGGGACTAGCGGGATTCTCTCCTACGAGCAGTACTTC | CASSGGGTSGILSYEQYF
few | TRBJ1-1 | TRBV18 | . | TGTGCCAGTGGAGGCTACACTGAAGCTTTCTTT | CASGGYTEAFF
. | TRBJ2-1 | TRBV7-2 | TRBD2 | TGTGCCAGCAGCTCACTAGCGGGAGGGTACAATGAGCAGTTCTTC | CASSSLAGGYNEQFF
. | TRBJ2-7 | TRBV7-9 | TRBD2 | TGTGCCAGCAGCTTAGGACTAGCGGCAACCTACGAGCAGTACTTC | CASSLGLAATYEQYF
few | TRBJ2-7 | TRBV28 | TRBD1 | TGTGCCAGCAGTTGGGCAGACAGGGACTACGAGCAGTACTTC | CASSWADRDYEQYF
few | TRBJ2-7 | TRBV5-1 | . | TGCGCCAGCACCCTGGGGACTGAGCACTACGAGCAGTACTTC | CASTLGTEHYEQYF
few | TRBJ1-2 | TRBV5-8 | . | TGTGCCAGCAGCTTCGGCAGGGTCGCCTATGGCTACACCTTC | CASSFGRVAYGYTF
. | TRBJ2-7 | TRBV20-1 | . | TGCAGTGGACGGGAACACTACGAGCAGTACTTC | CSGREHYEQYF